This passage covers 12 T cell receptor beta chains from one sample sequenced in a study of beta chain features in type 1 diabetes (dated by TCRdb to the late 2010s). Library creation used the immunoSEQ multiplex PCR assay. The High Capacity cDNA Reverse Transcription Kit was used to reverse transcribe all of the isolated RNA, meaning that expressed TCRB transcripts were what got sequenced. The table was pulled from immuneACCESS by TCRdb, which kept in-frame rearrangements only. Such tables lose some clones; where checked, under half of the loss comes from unresolved V genes, and the rest has no known cause. This sample gives fewer than 650,000 clones in total; around 16% of them show up just once. The ten largest clones take up 0.07% to 0.095% of the sample. Sequenced: naive CD4+ T cells from blood. The cell subset or site label, as the study defines it: true naive CD4+ T cells. These receptors were obtained from a man between 18 and 29 years old in good health.

This chain connects TRBV11-2 to TRBJ1-1; D is perhaps TRBD1 (6 bases). The V and J ends lost 5 bases and 4 bases respectively, with 17 bases between them. The germline gives CDR1 SGHAT, CDR2 FQNNGV. This CDR3 spans 15 amino acids. The CDR3 coding sequence is TGTGCCAGCAGCCCTGGGGGGGGCAGTGGCACTGAAGCTTTCTTT. Encoded protein: CASSPGGGSGTEAFF.

The chain recombines TRBV7-8 with TRBJ2-5, with 14 bases matching TRBD2. The CDR3 extends over 21 amino acids. Per germline, CDR1 SGHVS and CDR2 FQNEAQ. V lost 1 base to trimming and J lost 2 bases; unmatched junction nucleotides: 15. CDR3 amino acids: CASSLVVPIFRLAGGQETQYF. In DNA form, the CDR3 reads TGTGCCAGCAGCTTAGTGGTACCCATCTTTCGACTAGCGGGAGGGCAAGAGACCCAGTACTTC. Filled out from reference TRBV7-8 and TRBJ2-5, the complete variable domain reads GAGVSQSPRYKVAKRGQDVALRCDPISGHVSLFWYQQALGQGPEFLTYFQNEAQLDKSGLPSDRFFAERPEGSVSTLKIQRTQQEDSAVYLCASSLVVPIFRLAGGQETQYFGPGTRLLVL.

This rearrangement joins TRBV5-6 to TRBJ2-2; the D gene is possibly TRBD2 (5 bases). The length of the CDR3 is 16 residues. Germline CDR1 is SGHDT and CDR2 is YYEEEE. V lost 0 bases to trimming and J lost 4 bases, with 13 bases between them. The CDR3 spells CASSLGAYGSTGELFF. The CDR3 DNA reads TGTGCCAGCAGCTTGGGTGCTTATGGGAGCACCGGGGAGCTGTTTTTT.

This clone was seen only a few times. V usage is TRBV9 and J usage is TRBJ2-3; D may be TRBD1 (6 bases). Trimming cost V 4 bases and J 3 bases, with 24 bases left between them. The CDR3 extends over 18 amino acids. Germline V gene sequence: CDR1 SGDLS, CDR2 YYNGEE. The CDR3 loop is CASSPRPGTLRNTDTQYF. In DNA, the CDR3 is TGTGCCAGCAGCCCACGTCCCGGGACACTAAGGAATACAGATACGCAGTATTTT.

For this clone: Its ends do not fully match the called genes, so a read error is possible. The chain recombines TRBV7-7 with TRBJ1-5; D not resolved. Germline lookup yields CDR1 SSHAT and CDR2 FNYEAQ (reference sequence). The CDR3 sequence is 13 residues long. Here the CDR3 DNA reads TGTGCTAGCAGTGCTTCTCCCGATCAGCCCCAGCATTTT. Amino acid sequence: CASSASPDQPQHF. The full variable domain, with the rest looked up from reference TRBV7-7 and TRBJ1-5, is GAGVSQSPRYKVTKRGQDVTLRCDPISSHATLYWYQQALGQGPEFLTYFNYEAQPDKSGLPSDRFSAERPEGSISTLTIQRTEQRDSAMYRCASSASPDQPQHFGDGTRLSIL.

In its sample, this clone was seen a few times. The gene calls are TRBV27 and TRBJ2-7; D is ambiguous. The CDR3 contains 11 residues. Trimming shortened V by 4 bases and J by 4 bases, and 5 bases separated the two germline ends. CDR1 and CDR2 from the germline V gene are MNHEY and SMNVEV (reference sequence). As DNA, the CDR3 is TGTGCCAGCAGTTCCCGATACGAGCAGTACTTC. Its protein is CASSSRYEQYF.

This clone was recorded a few times. The chain recombines TRBV7-2 with TRBJ2-3; a possible D gene is TRBD2 (6 bases). Germline lookup yields CDR1 SGHTA and CDR2 FQGNSA. V lost 2 bases, J lost 6 bases, and 12 bases lay in between. The CDR3 has 14 residues. For the CDR3, the DNA is TGTGCCAGCAGCTTAAGACTAGTGAGGGATACGCAGTATTTT. It is translated as CASSLRLVRDTQYF.

The J gene is TRBJ1-2, the V gene TRBV11-2; tentative D call: TRBD1 (5 bases). Trimming removed 3 bases from V and 8 bases from J, with 13 bases in between. The germline V gene has CDR1 SGHAT and CDR2 FQNNGV. The CDR3 is made up of 13 amino acids. The chain's CDR3 is CASSFAHRNGYTF. CDR3 coding DNA: TGTGCCAGCAGCTTCGCACACAGGAACGGCTACACCTTC.

In regard to this clone: Other DNA sequences from this sample encode an identical CDR3 as well. This chain joins TRBV7-2 and TRBJ1-1, with TRBD1 as a possible D gene (6 bases). This CDR3 has 13 residues. CDR1 SGHTA and CDR2 FQGNSA come from the germline V gene. Trimming stripped 6 bases from V and 2 bases from J, with 10 bases between. CDR3 DNA sequence: TGTGCCAGCAGTTTCAGGGGTAACACTGAAGCTTTCTTT. Amino acid sequence: CASSFRGNTEAFF.

V gene TRBV6-5 combines with J gene TRBJ2-2, with D possibly TRBD1 on 6 matching bases. V was pared by 2 bases and J by 7 bases, with 17 bases between. Germline CDR1 MNHEY, CDR2 SVGAGI. This CDR3 is built from 16 residues. Here the CDR3 reads CASSYPTGRRGGELFF. CDR3 DNA sequence: TGTGCCAGCAGTTACCCGACAGGCCGAAGGGGCGGGGAGCTGTTTTTT.

The sample holds a few counts of this clone. The chain's CDR3 is CASSGAADTQYF. The DNA for the CDR3 is TGTGCCAGCTCCGGGGCGGCAGATACGCAGTATTTT. The V gene is TRBV18, the J gene TRBJ2-3; tentatively, D is TRBD1 or TRBD2 (5 bases each). The germline V gene has CDR1 KGHSH and CDR2 LQKENI. This CDR3 is 12 amino acids long. V was shortened by 6 bases and J by 4 bases, with 8 bases between the two germline ends.

V is TRBV19 and J is TRBJ1-5; 7 nucleotides align to TRBD1. V gave up 5 bases and J gave up 0 bases; unmatched junction bases: 7. The germline gives CDR1 LNHDA, CDR2 SQIVND (reference sequence). The CDR3 loop spans 16 amino acids. CDR3 sequence reads: CASSRRTGDSNQPQHF. CDR3 sequence (DNA): TGTGCCAGTAGTCGGAGGACAGGTGATAGCAATCAGCCCCAGCATTTT.